This TCR beta chain was found in a study of blood T cell repertoires in COVID-19. Whole-study context: The United States, Italy and Spain were the sources of the acute and convalescent COVID-19 samples.

Methods used by the authors: For nucleated cells, counts were estimated from reference gene primer amplification. Method: immunoSEQ multiplex PCR; TCRdb's copy keeps in-frame clones and lacks some. D and trimming were read from the DNA, whereas the V and J calls and clone size are those reported in that table. The sample has roughly 30,000 clones, around 89% seen once. The receptor comes from a human donor in a cohort sampled during active COVID-19. The sequencing sample was made of peripheral blood.

CDR3 sequence: CASSQVTSGAYEQYF. The CDR3 DNA follows: TGTGCCAGCAGCCAAGTTACTAGCGGGGCCTACGAGCAGTACTTC. The chain employs TRBV3-1 (or the pseudogene TRBV3-2) and TRBJ2-7, with 10 bases fitting TRBD2. Germline assignment: CDR1 LGHDT and CDR2 YNNKEL (reference sequence). CDR3 size: 15 residues. The J segment lost 2 bases and the V segment lost 1 base, leaving 2 bases of the junction unmatched.